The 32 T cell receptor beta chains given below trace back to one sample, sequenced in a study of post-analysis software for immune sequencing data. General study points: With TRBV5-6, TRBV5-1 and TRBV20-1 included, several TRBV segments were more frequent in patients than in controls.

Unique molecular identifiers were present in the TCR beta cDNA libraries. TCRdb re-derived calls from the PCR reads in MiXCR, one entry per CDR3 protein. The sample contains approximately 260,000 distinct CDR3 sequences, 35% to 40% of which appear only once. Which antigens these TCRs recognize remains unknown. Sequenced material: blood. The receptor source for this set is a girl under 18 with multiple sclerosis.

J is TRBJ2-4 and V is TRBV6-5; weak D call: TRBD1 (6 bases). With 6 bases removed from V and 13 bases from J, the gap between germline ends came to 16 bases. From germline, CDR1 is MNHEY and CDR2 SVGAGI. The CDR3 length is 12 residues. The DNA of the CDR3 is TGTGCCAGCAGATCTCACAGGGATGAGCAGTACTTC. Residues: CASRSHRDEQYF.

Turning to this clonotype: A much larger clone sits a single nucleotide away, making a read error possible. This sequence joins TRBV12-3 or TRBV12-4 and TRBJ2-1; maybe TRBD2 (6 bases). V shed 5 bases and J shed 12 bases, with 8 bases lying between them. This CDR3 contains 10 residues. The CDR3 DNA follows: TGTGCCAGCAGTCGGGGGATGCAGTTCTTC. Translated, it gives CASSRGMQFF.

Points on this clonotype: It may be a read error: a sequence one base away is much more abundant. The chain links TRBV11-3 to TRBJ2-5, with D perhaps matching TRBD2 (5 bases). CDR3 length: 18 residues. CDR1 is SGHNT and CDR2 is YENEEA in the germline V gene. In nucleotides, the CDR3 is TGTGCCGGCAGCTTAGGTCGTCGCCGGACGGGGTACATAGAGACCCAGTACTTC. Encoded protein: CAGSLGRRRTGYIETQYF. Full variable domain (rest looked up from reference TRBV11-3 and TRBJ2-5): EAGVVQSPRYKIIEKKQPVAFWCNPISGHNTLYWYLQNLGQGPELLIRYENEEAVDDSQLPKDRFSAERLKGVDSTLKIQPAELGDSAVYLCAGSLGRRRTGYIETQYFGPGTRLLVL.

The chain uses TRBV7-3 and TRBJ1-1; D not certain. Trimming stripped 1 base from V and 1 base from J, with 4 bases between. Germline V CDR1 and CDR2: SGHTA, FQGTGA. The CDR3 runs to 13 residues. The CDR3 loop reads CASSLMWNTEAFF. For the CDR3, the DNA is TGTGCCAGCAGCTTAATGTGGAACACTGAAGCTTTCTTT.

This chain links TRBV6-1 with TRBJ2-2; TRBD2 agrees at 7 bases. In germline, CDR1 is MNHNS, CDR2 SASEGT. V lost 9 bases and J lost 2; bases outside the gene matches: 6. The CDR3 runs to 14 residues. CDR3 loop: CASESGVNTGELFF. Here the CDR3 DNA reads TGTGCCAGTGAAAGCGGGGTCAACACCGGGGAGCTGTTTTTT.

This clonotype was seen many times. In DNA, the CDR3 is TGCGCCAGCTCCACGAGCTCCTACAATGAGCAGTTCTTC. Encoded protein: CASSTSSYNEQFF. V gene TRBV4-1 combines with J gene TRBJ2-1; the D is unclear. V lost 8 bases and J 0 bases, leaving 8 bases between the germline ends. This CDR3 has 13 residues. Germline values: CDR1 MGHRA, CDR2 YSYEKL.

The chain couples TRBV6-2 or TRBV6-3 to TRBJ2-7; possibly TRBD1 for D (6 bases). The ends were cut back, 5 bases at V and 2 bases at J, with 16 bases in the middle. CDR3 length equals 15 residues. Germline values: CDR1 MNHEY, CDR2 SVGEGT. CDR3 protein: CASSRGQYEAYEQYF. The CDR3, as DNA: TGTGCCAGCAGTCGAGGACAGTACGAGGCCTACGAGCAGTACTTC.

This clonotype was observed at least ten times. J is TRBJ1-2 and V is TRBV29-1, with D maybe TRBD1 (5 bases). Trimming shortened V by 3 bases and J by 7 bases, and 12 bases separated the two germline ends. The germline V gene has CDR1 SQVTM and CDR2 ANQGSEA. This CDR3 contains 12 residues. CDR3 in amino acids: CSVEGQGGGYTF. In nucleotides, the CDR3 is TGCAGCGTTGAGGGGCAGGGCGGTGGCTACACCTTC.

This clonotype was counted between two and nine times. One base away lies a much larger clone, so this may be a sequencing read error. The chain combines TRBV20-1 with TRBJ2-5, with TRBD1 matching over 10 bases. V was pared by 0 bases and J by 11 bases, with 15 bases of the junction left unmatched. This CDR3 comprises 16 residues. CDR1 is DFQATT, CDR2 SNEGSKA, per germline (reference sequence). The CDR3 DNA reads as TGCAGTGCTAGAGATAGGGGACAGGGGAACTACAATGAGCAGTACTTC. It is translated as CSARDRGQGNYNEQYF.

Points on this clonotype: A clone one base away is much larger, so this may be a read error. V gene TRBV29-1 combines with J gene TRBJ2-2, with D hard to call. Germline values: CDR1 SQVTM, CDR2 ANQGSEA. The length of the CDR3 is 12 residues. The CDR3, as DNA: TGCAGCGTTGACAGGAACGCCGGGGAGCTGTTTTTT. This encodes CSVDRNAGELFF.

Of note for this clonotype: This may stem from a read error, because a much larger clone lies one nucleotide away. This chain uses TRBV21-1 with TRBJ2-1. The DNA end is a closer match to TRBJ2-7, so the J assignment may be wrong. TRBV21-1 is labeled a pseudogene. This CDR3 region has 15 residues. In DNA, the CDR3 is TGTGCCAGCAGCAAGGTGGGGTGCTCCTACAATGAGCAGTACTTC. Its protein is CASSKVGCSYNEQYF.

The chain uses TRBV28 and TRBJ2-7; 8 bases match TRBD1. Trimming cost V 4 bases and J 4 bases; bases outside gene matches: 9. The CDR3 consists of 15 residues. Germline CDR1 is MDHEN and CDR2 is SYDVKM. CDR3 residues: CASSSRAGGTYEQYF. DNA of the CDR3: TGTGCCAGCAGTTCGCGGGCAGGGGGCACTTACGAGCAGTACTTC.

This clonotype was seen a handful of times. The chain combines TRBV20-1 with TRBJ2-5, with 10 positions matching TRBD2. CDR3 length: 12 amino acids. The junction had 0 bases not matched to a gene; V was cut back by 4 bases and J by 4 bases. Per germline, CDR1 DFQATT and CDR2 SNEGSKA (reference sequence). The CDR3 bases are TGCAGTGCTACTAGCGGGGGAGAGACCCAGTACTTC. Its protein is CSATSGGETQYF.

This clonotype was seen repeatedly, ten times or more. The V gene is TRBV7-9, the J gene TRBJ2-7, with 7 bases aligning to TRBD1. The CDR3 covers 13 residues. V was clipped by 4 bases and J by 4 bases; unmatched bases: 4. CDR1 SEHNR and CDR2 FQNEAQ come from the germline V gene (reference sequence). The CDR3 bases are TGTGCCAGCAGCTCGGGACAGCCTTACGAGCAGTACTTC. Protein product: CASSSGQPYEQYF.

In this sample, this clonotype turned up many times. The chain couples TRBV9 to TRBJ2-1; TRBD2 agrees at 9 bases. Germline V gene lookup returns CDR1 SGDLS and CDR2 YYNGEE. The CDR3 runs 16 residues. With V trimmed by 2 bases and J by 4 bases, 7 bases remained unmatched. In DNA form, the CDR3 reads TGTGCCAGCAGCGTTTCGGCGGGAGGGGGTTACAATGAGCAGTTCTTC. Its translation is CASSVSAGGGYNEQFF. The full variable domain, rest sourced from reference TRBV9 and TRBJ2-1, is DSGVTQTPKHLITATGQRVTLRCSPRSGDLSVYWYQQSLDQGLQFLIQYYNGEERAKGNILERFSAQQFPDLHSELNLSSLELGDSALYFCASSVSAGGGYNEQFFGPGTRLTVL.

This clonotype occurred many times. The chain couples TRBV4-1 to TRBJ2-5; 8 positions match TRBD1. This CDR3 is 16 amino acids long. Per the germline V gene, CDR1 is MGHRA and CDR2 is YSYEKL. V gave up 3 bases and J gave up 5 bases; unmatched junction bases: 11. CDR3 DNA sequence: TGCGCCAGCAGCCAGTTTTCCAGGGGGCTTAGCGAGACCCAGTACTTC. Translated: CASSQFSRGLSETQYF.

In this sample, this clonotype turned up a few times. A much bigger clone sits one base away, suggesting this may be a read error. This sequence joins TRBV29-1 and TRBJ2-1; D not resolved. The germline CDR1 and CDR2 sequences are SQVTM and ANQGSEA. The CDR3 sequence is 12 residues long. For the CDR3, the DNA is TGCAGCGGTGAAGTAGTAGGGAATGAGCAGTTCTTC. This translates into CSGEVVGNEQFF.

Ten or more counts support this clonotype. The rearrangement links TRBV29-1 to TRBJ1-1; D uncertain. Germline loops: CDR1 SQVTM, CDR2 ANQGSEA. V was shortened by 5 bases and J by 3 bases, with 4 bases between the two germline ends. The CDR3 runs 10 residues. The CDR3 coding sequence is TGCAGCGTTCGGGACACTGAAGCTTTCTTT. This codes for CSVRDTEAFF.

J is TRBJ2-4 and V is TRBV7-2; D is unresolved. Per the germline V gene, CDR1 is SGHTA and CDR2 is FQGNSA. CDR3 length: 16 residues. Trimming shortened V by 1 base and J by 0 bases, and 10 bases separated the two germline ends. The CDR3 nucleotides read TGTGCCAGCAGCTTAGAGAGGCTGTTAGCCAAAAACATTCAGTACTTC. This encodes CASSLERLLAKNIQYF.

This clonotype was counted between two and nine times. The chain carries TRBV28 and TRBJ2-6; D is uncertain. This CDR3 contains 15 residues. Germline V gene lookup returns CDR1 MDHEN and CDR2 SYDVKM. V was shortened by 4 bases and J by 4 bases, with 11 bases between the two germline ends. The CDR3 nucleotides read TGTGCCAGCAGTTCCCATGGTGCCGGGGCCAACGTCCTGACTTTC. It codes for CASSSHGAGANVLTF.

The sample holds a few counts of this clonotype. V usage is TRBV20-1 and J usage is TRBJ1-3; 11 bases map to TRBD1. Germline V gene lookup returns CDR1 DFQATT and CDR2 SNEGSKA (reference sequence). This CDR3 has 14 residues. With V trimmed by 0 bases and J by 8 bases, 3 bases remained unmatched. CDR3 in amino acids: CSAREQGQGDTIYF. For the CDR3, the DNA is TGCAGTGCTAGAGAGCAGGGACAGGGGGACACCATATATTTT.

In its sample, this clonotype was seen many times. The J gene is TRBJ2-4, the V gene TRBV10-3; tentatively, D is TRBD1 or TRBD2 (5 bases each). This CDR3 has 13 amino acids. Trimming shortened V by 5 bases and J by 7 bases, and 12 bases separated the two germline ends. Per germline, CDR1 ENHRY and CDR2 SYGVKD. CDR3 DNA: TGTGCCATCAGTAGGGGTGGGGGTAACATTCAGTACTTC. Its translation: CAISRGGGNIQYF.

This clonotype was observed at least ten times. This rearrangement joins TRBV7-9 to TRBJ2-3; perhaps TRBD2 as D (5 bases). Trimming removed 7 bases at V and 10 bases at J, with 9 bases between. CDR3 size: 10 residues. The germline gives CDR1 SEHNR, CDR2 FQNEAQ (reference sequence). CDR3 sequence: CASTGSSQYF. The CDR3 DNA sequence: TGTGCCAGCACGGGGTCCTCGCAGTATTTT.

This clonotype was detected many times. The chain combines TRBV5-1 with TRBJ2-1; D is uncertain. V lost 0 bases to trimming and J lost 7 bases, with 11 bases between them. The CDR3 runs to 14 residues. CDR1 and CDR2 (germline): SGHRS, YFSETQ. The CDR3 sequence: CASSLVSLRNEQFF. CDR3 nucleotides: TGCGCCAGCAGCTTGGTTTCCCTTCGGAATGAGCAGTTCTTC.

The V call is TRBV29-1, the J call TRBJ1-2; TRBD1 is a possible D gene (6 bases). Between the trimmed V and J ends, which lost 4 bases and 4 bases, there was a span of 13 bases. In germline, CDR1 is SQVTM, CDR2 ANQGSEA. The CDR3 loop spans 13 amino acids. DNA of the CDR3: TGCAGCGTTGTGCGACAGGAGACCTATGGCTACACCTTC. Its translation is CSVVRQETYGYTF.

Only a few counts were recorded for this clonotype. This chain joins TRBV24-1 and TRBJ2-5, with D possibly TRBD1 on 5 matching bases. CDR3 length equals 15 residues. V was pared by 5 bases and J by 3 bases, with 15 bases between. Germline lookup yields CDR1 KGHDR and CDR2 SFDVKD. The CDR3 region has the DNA TGTGCCACCAGTGCTCGACAGTCCGGAGAAGAGACCCAGTACTTC. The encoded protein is CATSARQSGEETQYF.

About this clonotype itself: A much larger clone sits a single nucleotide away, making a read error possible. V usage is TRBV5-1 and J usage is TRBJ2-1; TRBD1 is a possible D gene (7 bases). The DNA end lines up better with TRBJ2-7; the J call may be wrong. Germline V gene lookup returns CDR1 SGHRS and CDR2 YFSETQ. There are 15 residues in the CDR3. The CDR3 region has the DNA TGCGCCAGCAGCTTAGTACAGGGGAGGAACAATGAGCAGTACTTC. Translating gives CASSLVQGRNNEQYF.

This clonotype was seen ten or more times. CDR3 amino acids: CASSRQGQDFNEQFF. CDR3 bases: TGTGCCAGCAGCCGACAAGGACAGGACTTCAATGAGCAGTTCTTC. This chain joins TRBV11-2 and TRBJ2-1; 7 nucleotides align to TRBD1. CDR1 and CDR2 (germline): SGHAT, FQNNGV. The J segment lost 6 bases and the V segment lost 5 bases, leaving 10 bases of the junction unmatched. The CDR3 is made up of 15 amino acids.

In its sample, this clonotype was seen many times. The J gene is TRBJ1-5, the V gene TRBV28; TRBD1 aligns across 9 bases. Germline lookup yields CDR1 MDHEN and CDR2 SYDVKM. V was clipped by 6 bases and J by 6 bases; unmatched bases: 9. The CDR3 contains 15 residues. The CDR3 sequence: CASSFGDREGQPQHF. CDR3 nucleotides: TGTGCCAGCAGCTTTGGGGACAGGGAGGGTCAGCCCCAGCATTTT. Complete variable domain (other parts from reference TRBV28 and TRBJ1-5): DVKVTQSSRYLVKRTGEKVFLECVQDMDHENMFWYRQDPGLGLRLIYFSYDVKMKEKGDIPEGYSVSREKKERFSLILESASTNQTSMYLCASSFGDREGQPQHFGDGTRLSIL.

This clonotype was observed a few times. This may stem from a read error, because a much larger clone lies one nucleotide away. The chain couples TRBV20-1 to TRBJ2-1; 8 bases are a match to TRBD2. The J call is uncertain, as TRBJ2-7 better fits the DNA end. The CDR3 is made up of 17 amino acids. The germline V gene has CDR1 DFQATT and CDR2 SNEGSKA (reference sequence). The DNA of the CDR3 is TGCAGTGCTAGACTTTGGCAGCGGGGGAGCTCCTACAATGAGCAGTACTTC. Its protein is CSARLWQRGSSYNEQYF.

The CDR3 DNA reads as TGCAGTGCCCCTATAGCGGGGGGGAAAAAAGAGACCCAGTACTTC. Its protein product is CSAPIAGGKKETQYF. The chain joins TRBV20-1 to TRBJ2-5, with 11 nucleotides matching TRBD2. The CDR3 consists of 15 residues. Trimming at V came to 6 bases and at J to 3 bases, leaving 9 bases not matched to a gene. From germline, CDR1 is DFQATT and CDR2 SNEGSKA (reference sequence).

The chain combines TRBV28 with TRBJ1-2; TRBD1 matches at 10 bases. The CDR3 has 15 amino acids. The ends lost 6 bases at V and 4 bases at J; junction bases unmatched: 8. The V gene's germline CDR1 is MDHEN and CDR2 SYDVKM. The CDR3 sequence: CASSASRDRGYGYTF. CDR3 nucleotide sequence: TGTGCCAGCAGCGCCTCCCGGGACAGGGGCTATGGCTACACCTTC.